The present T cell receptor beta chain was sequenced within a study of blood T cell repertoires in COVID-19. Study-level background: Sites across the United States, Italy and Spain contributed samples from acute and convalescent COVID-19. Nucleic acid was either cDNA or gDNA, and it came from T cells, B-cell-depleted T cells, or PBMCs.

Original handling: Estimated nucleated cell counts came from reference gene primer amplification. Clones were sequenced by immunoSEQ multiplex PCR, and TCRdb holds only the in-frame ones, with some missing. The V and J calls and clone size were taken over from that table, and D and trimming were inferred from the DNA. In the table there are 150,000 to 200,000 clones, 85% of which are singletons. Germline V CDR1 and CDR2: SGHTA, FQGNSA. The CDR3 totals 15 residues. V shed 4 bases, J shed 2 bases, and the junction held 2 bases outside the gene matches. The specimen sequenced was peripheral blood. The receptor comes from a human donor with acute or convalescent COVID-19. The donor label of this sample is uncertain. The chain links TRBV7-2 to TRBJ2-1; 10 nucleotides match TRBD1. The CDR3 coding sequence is TGTGCCAGCAGCTCCGGGACAGGGGCCTACAATGAGCAGTTCTTC. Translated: CASSSGTGAYNEQFF.